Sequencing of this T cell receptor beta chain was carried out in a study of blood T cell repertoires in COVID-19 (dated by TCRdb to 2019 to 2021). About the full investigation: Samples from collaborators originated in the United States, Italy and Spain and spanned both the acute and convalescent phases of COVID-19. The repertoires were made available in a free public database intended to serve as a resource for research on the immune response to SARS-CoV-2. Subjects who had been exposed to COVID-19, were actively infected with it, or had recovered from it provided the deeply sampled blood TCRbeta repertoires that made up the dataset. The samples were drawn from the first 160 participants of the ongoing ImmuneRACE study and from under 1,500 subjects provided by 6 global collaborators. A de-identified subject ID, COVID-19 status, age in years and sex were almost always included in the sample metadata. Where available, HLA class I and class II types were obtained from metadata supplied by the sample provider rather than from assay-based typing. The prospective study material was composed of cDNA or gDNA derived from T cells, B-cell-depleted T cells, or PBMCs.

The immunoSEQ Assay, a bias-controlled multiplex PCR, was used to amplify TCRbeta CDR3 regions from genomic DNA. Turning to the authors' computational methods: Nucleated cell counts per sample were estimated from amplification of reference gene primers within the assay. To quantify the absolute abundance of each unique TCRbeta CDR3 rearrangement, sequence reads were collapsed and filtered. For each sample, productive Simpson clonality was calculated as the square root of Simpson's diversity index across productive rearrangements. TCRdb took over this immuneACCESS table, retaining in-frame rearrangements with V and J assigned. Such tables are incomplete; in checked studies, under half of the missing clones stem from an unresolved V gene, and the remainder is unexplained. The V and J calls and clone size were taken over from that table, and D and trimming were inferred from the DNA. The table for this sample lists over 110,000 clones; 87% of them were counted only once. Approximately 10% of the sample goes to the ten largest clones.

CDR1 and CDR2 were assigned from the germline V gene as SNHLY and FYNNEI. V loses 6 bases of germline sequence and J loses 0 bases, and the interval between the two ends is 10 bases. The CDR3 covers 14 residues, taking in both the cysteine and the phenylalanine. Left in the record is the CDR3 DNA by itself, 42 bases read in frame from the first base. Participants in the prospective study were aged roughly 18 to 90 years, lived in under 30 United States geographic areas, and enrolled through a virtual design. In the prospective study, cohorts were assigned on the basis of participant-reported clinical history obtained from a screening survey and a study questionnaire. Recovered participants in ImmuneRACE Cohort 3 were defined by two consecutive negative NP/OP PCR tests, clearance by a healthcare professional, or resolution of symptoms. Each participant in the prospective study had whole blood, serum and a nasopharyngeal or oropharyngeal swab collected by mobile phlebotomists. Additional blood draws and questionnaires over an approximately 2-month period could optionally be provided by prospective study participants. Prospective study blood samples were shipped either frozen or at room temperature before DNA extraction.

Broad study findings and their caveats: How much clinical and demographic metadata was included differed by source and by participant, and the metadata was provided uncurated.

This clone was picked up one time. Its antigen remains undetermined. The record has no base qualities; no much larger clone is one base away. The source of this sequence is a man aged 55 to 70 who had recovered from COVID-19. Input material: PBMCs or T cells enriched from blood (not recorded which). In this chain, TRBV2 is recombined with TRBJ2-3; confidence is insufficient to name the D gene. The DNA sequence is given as TGTGCCAGCAGGCGTTTATCTAGCACAGATACGCAGTATTTT. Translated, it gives CASRRLSSTDTQYF.